This entry is about one TCR beta chain. Its antigen is not identified. Germline CDR1 reads MDHEN; CDR2 reads SYDVKM. The CDR3 covers 13 residues. The V end was cut by 7 bases, the J end by 6 bases, with 16 bases between. The data were produced by immunoSEQ multiplex PCR, yet TCRdb's version contains in-frame clones alone and is incomplete. The sample holds 46,000 or so clones, 73% seen once. The patients all showed relapse after autologous stem cell transplantation, while their brentuximab vedotin exposure varied. This entry belongs to a study of PD-1 blockade in classical Hodgkin lymphoma. Study overall: Patients got intravenous nivolumab 3 mg/kg every 2 weeks. Study observations and caveats: TCR diversity rose significantly by C4D1 in CD4+ but not CD8+ cells. Undefined causes, possibly disease activity or prior therapy, underlie the repertoire differences.

The sequence derives from a human donor with classical Hodgkin lymphoma. The chain is built from TRBV28 and TRBJ2-7, with D unresolved. This specimen was peripheral blood mononuclear cells (PBMCs), taken at baseline. Here the CDR3 DNA reads TGTGCCAGCAAGGCCCCAGCCCTTGGCGAGCAGTACTTC. This translates into CASKAPALGEQYF.